The T cell receptor (beta chain) described here comes from a study of post-analysis software for immune sequencing data. On this clonotype itself: What it binds is not known.

cDNA libraries of TCR beta carried unique molecular identifiers. Each sample of about 0.95 to 11 million input T cells yielded about 500,000 cDNA molecules, so each molecule approximated one T cell. TCRdb re-derived calls from the PCR reads in MiXCR, one entry per CDR3 protein. The sample yields around 770,000 distinct CDR3 sequences, roughly 50% seen once. Findings and caveats of the study: The five TRBV segments detected at higher frequency in patients than in controls included TRBV5-6, TRBV5-1 and TRBV20-1.

Trimming stripped 0 bases from V and 7 bases from J, with 18 bases between. The CDR3 spans 15 residues. Germline CDR1 GTSNPN, CDR2 SVGIG (reference sequence). The TCR comes from a girl under 18 with multiple sclerosis. Specimen: blood. This sequence joins TRBV30 and TRBJ2-5; D may be TRBD2 (6 bases). DNA for the CDR3: TGTGCCTGGAGTGTAGACGGGAGACCTTCGGGGACCCAGTACTTC. Translated, it gives CAWSVDGRPSGTQYF.